This TCR beta chain comes out of a study of cytomegalovirus exposure and HLA in healthy donors (dated by TCRdb to 2015 to 2018). Broadly, across the study: According to a later analysis, the approximately 120 validation repertoires were produced on the same platform as the approximately 690 repertoires of the first cohort. The study aimed to test whether signatures of past pathogen exposure could be identified by cataloging public T cell receptors. A separate validation cohort of over 95 different subjects was used in addition to the roughly 670-subject first cohort. To predict cytomegalovirus infection status, the study combined high-throughput TCR immunosequencing, statistical association of individual TCRs with disease status, and machine learning. Summary of the overall study and its limitations: The classifier was reported to diagnose cytomegalovirus status with high specificity and sensitivity in both the original and validation cohorts. A later analysis lacked HLA typing for the validation cohort, so it scored co-occurrence in that cohort across all 110 or so repertoires. A total of 164 TCR beta chains were listed by the study as associated with cytomegalovirus. The authors suggested that the approach could potentially be generalized to other disease states and immunological phenotypes. Across donors, most TCR sequences were observed very rarely, whereas some public TCRs were present in many individuals. Of the cluster scores, roughly 95% were above 0 in a later analysis, which found that TCRs clustered in the first cohort also tended to co-occur in the 95 to 150 validation repertoires. In vitro tests confirmed that a few of the cytomegalovirus-associated TCR beta chains recognize cytomegalovirus antigens.

Donors formed part of the validation cohort, which comprised 120 subjects and was distinct from the first cohort of several hundred subjects. Library preparation was by the immunoSEQ multiplex PCR assay. In the paper's pipeline: A statistical classification framework was built to diagnose cytomegalovirus status from the catalog of TCR beta chain sequences. The source is immuneACCESS, and TCRdb retained only in-frame sequences with V and J called. Part of the clones is not carried over; for the studies checked, unresolved V genes explain less than half of this, and the remainder is unexplained. The V and J calls and clone size come from that table; D and trimming were worked out from the DNA. Here the sample has 150,000 or so clones; around 83% occur a single time. The biggest ten clones account for 2% to 2.5% of the sample. The CDR3 has 12 amino acids, counting the end cysteine and phenylalanine. Solely the CDR3 DNA is kept, with 36 bases framed from the first base. V is pared back by 6 bases and J by 4 bases, with 10 bases lying between the germline termini. The germline V gene yields SGHRS for CDR1 and YFSETQ for CDR2.

Worth noting for this clone: Its specific antigen is unknown. Within one base of it there is no much larger clone, and no base qualities were kept.

This clonotype was obtained from a human donor in good health. The V and J segments used are TRBV5-1 and TRBJ2-5; the D region possibly corresponds to TRBD1 (5 bases align). The sequenced sample consisted of PBMCs. The sequenced DNA is TGCGCCAGCATGGGGCTGGGAGAGACCCAGTACTTC. This translates into CASMGLGETQYF.